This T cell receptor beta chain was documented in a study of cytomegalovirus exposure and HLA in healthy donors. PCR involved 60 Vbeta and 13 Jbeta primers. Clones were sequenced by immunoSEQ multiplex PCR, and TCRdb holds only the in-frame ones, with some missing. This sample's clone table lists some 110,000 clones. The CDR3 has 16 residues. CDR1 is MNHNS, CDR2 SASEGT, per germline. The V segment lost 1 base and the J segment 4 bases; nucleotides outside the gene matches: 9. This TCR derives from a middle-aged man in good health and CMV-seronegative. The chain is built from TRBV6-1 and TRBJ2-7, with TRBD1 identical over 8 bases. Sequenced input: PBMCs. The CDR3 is CASSEVRGQGLYEQYF. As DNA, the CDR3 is TGTGCCAGCAGTGAAGTTCGAGGACAGGGACTGTACGAGCAGTACTTC.